The rows below give T cell receptor beta chains drawn from one sample of a study of T cells after yellow fever vaccination. MiXCR was run by TCRdb on the 5' RACE reads, yielding one entry per CDR3 protein. The sample has about 300,000 distinct CDR3 sequences, approximately 8% seen once. The starting material was CD4+ T cells sorted from PBMCs, obtained 5 days after the yellow fever booster vaccination. All receptors come from a man between 18 and 35 years old who received the YFV17D yellow fever vaccine. The CDR3 runs from the conserved cysteine through the conserved F or W. A D gene is named only where the DNA matches it firmly. Part of the rows lack a size; the others show once, few, many or a class for expanded clones.

d_call: TRBD2
clone_size: few
v_call: TRBV20-1
j_call: TRBJ2-1
cdr3_nt: TGCAGTGTAGGCGGGGGGGTTAATGAGCAGTTCTTC
cdr3_aa: CSVGGGVNEQFF

d_call: TRBD1
clone_size: many
v_call: TRBV6-1
j_call: TRBJ2-5
cdr3_nt: TGTGCCAGCAGTGGCCGGGACAGGGGGTTTCTGGAGACCCAGTACTTC
cdr3_aa: CASSGRDRGFLETQYF

d_call: NA
clone_size: NA
v_call: TRBV29-1
j_call: TRBJ2-3
cdr3_nt: TGCAGCGCCATGGAGGGGTCCGCAGATACGCAGTATTTT
cdr3_aa: CSAMEGSADTQYF

d_call: NA
clone_size: NA
v_call: TRBV11-2
j_call: TRBJ1-1
cdr3_nt: TGTGCCAGCAGCTTAAACAGACAGAGCACTGAAGCTTTCTTT
cdr3_aa: CASSLNRQSTEAFF

d_call: TRBD1
clone_size: NA
v_call: TRBV2
j_call: TRBJ2-4
cdr3_nt: TGTGCCAGCACGGGGACAGGGTTAGCCAAAAACATTCAGTACTTC
cdr3_aa: CASTGTGLAKNIQYF

d_call: NA
clone_size: few
v_call: TRBV20-1
j_call: TRBJ2-3
cdr3_nt: TGCAGTGCTAGACCGGCTAGCGCCACAGATACGCAGTATTTT
cdr3_aa: CSARPASATDTQYF

d_call: TRBD1
clone_size: few
v_call: TRBV24-1
j_call: TRBJ2-3
cdr3_nt: TGTGCCACCAGTGACGGGGGACAGGGCACAGATACGCAGTATTTT
cdr3_aa: CATSDGGQGTDTQYF

d_call: NA
clone_size: many
v_call: TRBV9
j_call: TRBJ1-6
cdr3_nt: TGTGCCAGCAACCTCTATAATTCACCCCTCCACTTT
cdr3_aa: CASNLYNSPLHF

d_call: TRBD1
clone_size: NA
v_call: TRBV7-2
j_call: TRBJ1-2
cdr3_nt: TGTGCCAGCAGTTACCGGACAGGGGGCGGTGGCTACACCTTC
cdr3_aa: CASSYRTGGGGYTF

d_call: NA
clone_size: many
v_call: TRBV29-1
j_call: TRBJ1-5
cdr3_nt: TGCAGCGTTGCCTGGGGGCTTAGCAATCAGCCCCAGCATTTT
cdr3_aa: CSVAWGLSNQPQHF

d_call: NA
clone_size: NA
v_call: TRBV5-1
j_call: TRBJ1-4
cdr3_nt: TGCGCCAGCAGCATGTCCGGGACGGATGAAAAACTGTTTTTT
cdr3_aa: CASSMSGTDEKLFF

d_call: NA
clone_size: few
v_call: TRBV5-1
j_call: TRBJ1-4
cdr3_nt: TGCGCCAGCAGCTTGTTAGGGAGTGACGAAAAACTGTTTTTT
cdr3_aa: CASSLLGSDEKLFF

d_call: NA
clone_size: many
v_call: TRBV12-3/TRBV12-4
j_call: TRBJ2-1
cdr3_nt: TGTGCCAGCAGTCTCAGGGGAGTGGAGCAGTTCTTC
cdr3_aa: CASSLRGVEQFF

d_call: NA
clone_size: NA
v_call: TRBV5-6
j_call: TRBJ2-2
cdr3_nt: TGTGCCAGCAGGCTCACAGGGCGGGGCACCGGGGAGCTGTTTTTT
cdr3_aa: CASRLTGRGTGELFF

d_call: TRBD1
clone_size: NA
v_call: TRBV4-3
j_call: TRBJ2-7
cdr3_nt: TGCGCCAGCAGCCAAGGGGTACAGGGGTACGAGCAGTACTTC
cdr3_aa: CASSQGVQGYEQYF

d_call: NA
clone_size: NA
v_call: TRBV6-1
j_call: TRBJ1-2
cdr3_nt: TGTGCCAGCGGGAGTTTCGGGGGAGACTATGGCTACACCTTC
cdr3_aa: CASGSFGGDYGYTF

d_call: NA
clone_size: few
v_call: TRBV5-1
j_call: TRBJ2-1
cdr3_nt: TGCGCCAGCCTACAATGGGAATTTTACAATGAGCAGTTCTTC
cdr3_aa: CASLQWEFYNEQFF

d_call: TRBD2
clone_size: many
v_call: TRBV15
j_call: TRBJ2-3
cdr3_nt: TGTGCCACCAGCAGAGAATCGGGGAGGGTAAGGGTCACAGATACGCAGTATTTT
cdr3_aa: CATSRESGRVRVTDTQYF

d_call: TRBD1
clone_size: many
v_call: TRBV15
j_call: TRBJ1-2
cdr3_nt: TGTGCCACCAGCCGACAGGGTTATGGCTACACCTTC
cdr3_aa: CATSRQGYGYTF

d_call: NA
clone_size: many
v_call: TRBV4-1
j_call: TRBJ2-3
cdr3_nt: TGCGCCAGCAGCCAAGAATGGAAAGGGATGGATACGCAGTATTTT
cdr3_aa: CASSQEWKGMDTQYF

d_call: NA
clone_size: NA
v_call: TRBV24-1
j_call: TRBJ2-3
cdr3_nt: TGTGCCACCAGTCAAGTCGGGGGTGTAGATACGCAGTATTTT
cdr3_aa: CATSQVGGVDTQYF

d_call: NA
clone_size: few
v_call: TRBV20-1
j_call: TRBJ2-2
cdr3_nt: TGCAGTGCCCAGAAAACGAGGGCCGGGGAGCTGTTTTTT
cdr3_aa: CSAQKTRAGELFF

d_call: TRBD2
clone_size: NA
v_call: TRBV2
j_call: TRBJ2-5
cdr3_nt: TGTGCCAGCAGTGGACTAGCGGGGGCTCGGGGAGAGACCCAGTACTTC
cdr3_aa: CASSGLAGARGETQYF

d_call: NA
clone_size: few
v_call: TRBV12-3/TRBV12-4
j_call: TRBJ1-5
cdr3_nt: TGTGCCAGCAGCCTCTTAATCGGGACAAGGGCAAATCAGCCCCAGCATTTT
cdr3_aa: CASSLLIGTRANQPQHF

d_call: NA
clone_size: few
v_call: TRBV20-1
j_call: TRBJ2-3
cdr3_nt: TGCAGTGCTTACTACAATACGCAGTATTTT
cdr3_aa: CSAYYNTQYF

d_call: NA
clone_size: many
v_call: TRBV7-9
j_call: TRBJ1-4
cdr3_nt: TGTGCCAGCAGCTTAGCTAAGGGGGACGATCAAAAACTGTTTTTT
cdr3_aa: CASSLAKGDDQKLFF

d_call: NA
clone_size: many
v_call: TRBV5-1
j_call: TRBJ2-3
cdr3_nt: TGCGCCAGCAGCCTGGGGGCCTCCGGGGGCACAGATACGCAGTATTTT
cdr3_aa: CASSLGASGGTDTQYF

d_call: NA
clone_size: NA
v_call: TRBV29-1
j_call: TRBJ2-5
cdr3_nt: TGCAGCGCCCGAATCGGGGTTGGTAGGGCCCAGTACTTC
cdr3_aa: CSARIGVGRAQYF

d_call: TRBD1
clone_size: NA
v_call: TRBV18
j_call: TRBJ2-3
cdr3_nt: TGTGCCAGCTCAGCAACCGGGACAGGGCGCACAGATACGCAGTATTTT
cdr3_aa: CASSATGTGRTDTQYF

d_call: NA
clone_size: few
v_call: TRBV6-5
j_call: TRBJ2-3
cdr3_nt: TGTGCCAGCAGACCTACTAGCACAGATACGCAGTATTTT
cdr3_aa: CASRPTSTDTQYF

d_call: TRBD2
clone_size: few
v_call: TRBV6-2/TRBV6-3
j_call: TRBJ2-3
cdr3_nt: TGTGCCAGCAGCCAATCAGGACTAGCGGGGGGCACAGATACGCAGTATTTT
cdr3_aa: CASSQSGLAGGTDTQYF

d_call: TRBD2
clone_size: few
v_call: TRBV5-1
j_call: TRBJ2-2
cdr3_nt: TGCGCCAGCAGCTACCGGGGGGGCCTGACCGGGGAGCTGTTTTTT
cdr3_aa: CASSYRGGLTGELFF

d_call: NA
clone_size: NA
v_call: TRBV29-1
j_call: TRBJ2-3
cdr3_nt: TGCAGCGTTGTGAAGGGTTGGACAGATACGCAGTATTTT
cdr3_aa: CSVVKGWTDTQYF

d_call: NA
clone_size: NA
v_call: TRBV5-5
j_call: TRBJ2-1
cdr3_nt: TGTGCCAGCGGCCCCCACAATGAGCAGTTCTTC
cdr3_aa: CASGPHNEQFF

d_call: TRBD1
clone_size: NA
v_call: TRBV10-3
j_call: TRBJ1-3
cdr3_nt: TGTGCCATCAGTTGGGGACAGGACCGAAACACCATATATTTT
cdr3_aa: CAISWGQDRNTIYF

d_call: TRBD1
clone_size: NA
v_call: TRBV6-5
j_call: TRBJ1-1
cdr3_nt: TGTGCCAGCAGTTACGACAGGGGGGCGAACACTGAAGCTTTCTTT
cdr3_aa: CASSYDRGANTEAFF

d_call: TRBD1
clone_size: few
v_call: TRBV24-1
j_call: TRBJ1-1
cdr3_nt: TGTGCCACCAGAGAGTCGGGACAGAAGAACACTGAAGCTTTCTTT
cdr3_aa: CATRESGQKNTEAFF

d_call: NA
clone_size: many
v_call: TRBV28
j_call: TRBJ1-5
cdr3_nt: TGTGCCACGACAGGTTCCAATCGGCCCCAGCATTTT
cdr3_aa: CATTGSNRPQHF

d_call: NA
clone_size: many
v_call: TRBV7-9
j_call: TRBJ2-5
cdr3_nt: TGTGCCAGCAGCTTAAGGCGGGGGACCCAGTACTTC
cdr3_aa: CASSLRRGTQYF

d_call: TRBD1
clone_size: few
v_call: TRBV7-2
j_call: TRBJ2-3
cdr3_nt: TGTGCCAGCAGGGTAACAGGGGAAGATACGCAGTATTTT
cdr3_aa: CASRVTGEDTQYF

d_call: NA
clone_size: few
v_call: TRBV7-2
j_call: TRBJ1-1
cdr3_nt: TGTGCCAGCAGCTTTGGGCGGGAGACTGAAGCTTTCTTT
cdr3_aa: CASSFGRETEAFF

d_call: NA
clone_size: NA
v_call: TRBV18
j_call: TRBJ1-2
cdr3_nt: TGTGCCAGCTCGCTAGACGACTATGGCTACACCTTC
cdr3_aa: CASSLDDYGYTF

d_call: NA
clone_size: many
v_call: TRBV12-3/TRBV12-4
j_call: TRBJ2-6
cdr3_nt: TGTGCCAGCAGTTTCCGGGACGGTGGGGCCAACGTCCTGACTTTC
cdr3_aa: CASSFRDGGANVLTF

d_call: NA
clone_size: many
v_call: TRBV5-6
j_call: TRBJ2-3
cdr3_nt: TGTGCCAGCAGCTTGTCATCACCGGGAGATACGCAGTATTTT
cdr3_aa: CASSLSSPGDTQYF

d_call: TRBD1
clone_size: few
v_call: TRBV7-2
j_call: TRBJ2-5
cdr3_nt: TGTGCCACCAGGACAGGGTCGTACCAAGAGACCCAGTACTTC
cdr3_aa: CATRTGSYQETQYF

d_call: NA
clone_size: NA
v_call: TRBV5-1
j_call: TRBJ1-4
cdr3_nt: TGCGCCAGCAGCTTCAAGCCAGAAACTAATGAAAAACTGTTTTTT
cdr3_aa: CASSFKPETNEKLFF

d_call: NA
clone_size: NA
v_call: TRBV7-2
j_call: TRBJ1-1
cdr3_nt: TGTGCCAGCAGCCCTCGGAGGGGCAGGAGCGAAGCTTTCTTT
cdr3_aa: CASSPRRGRSEAFF

d_call: TRBD1
clone_size: NA
v_call: TRBV7-9
j_call: TRBJ2-1
cdr3_nt: TGTGCCAGCACCACGGTTAGGGGGCCCTACAATGAGCAGTTCTTC
cdr3_aa: CASTTVRGPYNEQFF

d_call: NA
clone_size: few
v_call: TRBV6-5
j_call: TRBJ2-7
cdr3_nt: TGTGCCAGCAGTGAACGACCCGCTATTCCTGCCGAGCAGTACTTC
cdr3_aa: CASSERPAIPAEQYF

d_call: NA
clone_size: NA
v_call: TRBV5-1
j_call: TRBJ2-5
cdr3_nt: TGCGCCAGCAGCTTCATTCCCGGGGACGGGGAAGAGACCCAGTACTTC
cdr3_aa: CASSFIPGDGEETQYF

d_call: NA
clone_size: NA
v_call: TRBV6-6
j_call: TRBJ2-5
cdr3_nt: TGTGCCAGCAGTTACACCGGTTTACCAGGGGTCATCGAGTACTTC
cdr3_aa: CASSYTGLPGVIEYF

d_call: NA
clone_size: few
v_call: TRBV2
j_call: TRBJ1-2
cdr3_nt: TGTGCCAGCAGAAAAAATGGCTACACCTTC
cdr3_aa: CASRKNGYTF

d_call: TRBD2
clone_size: few
v_call: TRBV4-1
j_call: TRBJ2-1
cdr3_nt: TGCGCCAGCAGCCAACCTCTAGCGGGGGTCCTTTACAATGAGCAGTTCTTC
cdr3_aa: CASSQPLAGVLYNEQFF

d_call: NA
clone_size: NA
v_call: TRBV7-2
j_call: TRBJ2-4
cdr3_nt: TGTGCCAGCAGCCTATCGGGGGTAGCCAAAAACATTCAGTACTTC
cdr3_aa: CASSLSGVAKNIQYF

d_call: TRBD2
clone_size: many
v_call: TRBV7-9
j_call: TRBJ2-3
cdr3_nt: TGTGCCAGCAGCTCAACTAGCGGGGGTGTCTCAGATACGCAGTATTTT
cdr3_aa: CASSSTSGGVSDTQYF

d_call: TRBD2
clone_size: few
v_call: TRBV5-6
j_call: TRBJ2-5
cdr3_nt: TGTGCCAGCAGCCCTCGTCCGGGACTAGCGGGGGAAGAGACCCAGTACTTC
cdr3_aa: CASSPRPGLAGEETQYF

d_call: TRBD1
clone_size: few
v_call: TRBV6-5
j_call: TRBJ1-6
cdr3_nt: TGTGCCAGCAGTTACACCCAGGCGGCAGGGGGCACAGGTTCACCCCTCCACTTT
cdr3_aa: CASSYTQAAGGTGSPLHF

d_call: NA
clone_size: few
v_call: TRBV6-6
j_call: TRBJ2-3
cdr3_nt: TGTGCCAGCAGTTACCTAGGACAATCCGCAGATACGCAGTATTTT
cdr3_aa: CASSYLGQSADTQYF

d_call: NA
clone_size: NA
v_call: TRBV24-1
j_call: TRBJ2-7
cdr3_nt: TGTGCCACCGCCTCGGGTTCGCACGAGCAGTACTTC
cdr3_aa: CATASGSHEQYF